One sample yielded the 18 T cell receptor beta chains listed below, sequenced in a study of T-cell reconstitution after alpha-beta-depleted transplantation in children. Preparing the TCRbeta library involved the use of unique molecular identifiers. TCRdb passed the PCR reads through MiXCR, listing each CDR3 protein once. Of approximately 130,000 distinct CDR3 sequences listed, roughly 9% are singletons. Sample: PBMCs, mostly from graft donor cells, taken 180 days after TCRalphabeta/CD19-depleted stem cell transplant. These receptors came from a girl under two years old who had a stem cell transplant for combined immunodeficiency, so the T cells may come from the graft donor.

The rearrangement links TRBV7-3 to TRBJ2-5; 7 positions match TRBD2. J gave up 4 bases and V 2 bases, and 4 bases lay outside the gene matches. Per the germline V gene, CDR1 is SGHTA and CDR2 is FQGTGA. The CDR3 is made up of 14 amino acids. The CDR3 protein is CASSLGRGRETQYF. DNA of the CDR3: TGTGCCAGCAGCTTAGGGAGGGGACGAGAGACCCAGTACTTC.

This clonotype was detected only a few times. The chain links TRBV20-1 to TRBJ2-1; TRBD1 might be the D (5 bases). Germline V CDR1 and CDR2: DFQATT, SNEGSKA (reference sequence). The CDR3 contains 14 residues. V was clipped by 3 bases and J by 9 bases, with 18 bases between them. CDR3 amino acids: CSASYSSWQGEQFF. CDR3 nucleotides: TGCAGTGCTAGTTACAGCTCCTGGCAGGGTGAGCAGTTCTTC.

The V call is TRBV20-1, the J call TRBJ2-1; 10 bases map to TRBD2. Trimming removed 6 bases from V and 9 bases from J; junction bases left unmatched: 8. The CDR3 is made up of 13 amino acids. Germline assignment: CDR1 DFQATT and CDR2 SNEGSKA (reference sequence). DNA for the CDR3: TGCAGTGCGCCTCTAGCGGGGGTGCCTGAGCAGTTCTTC. As protein: CSAPLAGVPEQFF.

This clonotype was seen a handful of times. This chain joins TRBV12-3 or TRBV12-4 and TRBJ2-5; D is unresolved. The CDR3 length is 13 residues. The ends were cut back, 3 bases at V and 5 bases at J, with 10 bases in the middle. The CDR3 region has the DNA TGTGCCAGCAGTTTGGGCAGGACGGAGACCCAGTACTTC. It encodes CASSLGRTETQYF.

This sequence joins TRBV19 and TRBJ2-1; 9 bases agree with TRBD2. Losses at the gene ends were 6 bases for V and 7 bases for J; bases not matched to a gene: 7. The CDR3 length is 14 residues. CDR1 and CDR2 from the germline V gene are LNHDA and SQIVND (reference sequence). CDR3 loop: CASSVAGVRNEQFF. CDR3 DNA: TGTGCCAGTAGCGTAGCGGGAGTGAGGAATGAGCAGTTCTTC.

This clonotype was seen a few times. The chain joins TRBV12-3 or TRBV12-4 to TRBJ1-2; D remains unclear. The CDR3 totals 17 residues. The V gene lost 6 bases and the J gene lost 7 bases, with 27 bases spanning the gap. CDR3 DNA sequence: TGTGCCAGCAGCTCCCGGTGGATTCGGCTCTCTGAAAGTGGCTACACCTTC. Protein: CASSSRWIRLSESGYTF.

This clonotype has just a few counts. The junction departs from germline at one end; a sequencing error may be responsible. The V call is TRBV29-1, the J call TRBJ2-7, with 8 bases that match TRBD1. CDR1 is SQVTM and CDR2 is ANQGSEA in the germline V gene. The CDR3 has 11 residues. The CDR3 loop reads CSVDPGTGPHF. The CDR3 nucleotides read TGCAGCGTTGATCCCGGGACAGGCCCGCACTTC.

This chain links TRBV20-1 with TRBJ2-3, with D possibly matching TRBD2 (7 bases). Looked up from germline, CDR1 is DFQATT and CDR2 is SNEGSKA (reference sequence). V lost 6 bases, J lost 4 bases, and 14 bases lay in between. The length of the CDR3 is 13 residues. The CDR3 here is CSAPGGRPDTQYF. The CDR3 DNA sequence: TGCAGTGCGCCGGGGGGCCGTCCAGATACGCAGTATTTT.

The chain is built from TRBV7-2 and TRBJ1-1; 9 nucleotides agree with TRBD1. This CDR3 is 14 amino acids long. The V gene end was trimmed by 5 bases and the J gene end by 6 bases; junction bases not matched to a gene: 7. Germline V gene lookup returns CDR1 SGHTA and CDR2 FQGNSA. In DNA, the CDR3 is TGTGCCAGCAGCCAAACAGGGGGCCCCCCTGAAGCTTTCTTT. This codes for CASSQTGGPPEAFF. The whole variable domain, filled in from reference TRBV7-2 and TRBJ1-1, reads GAGVSQSPSNKVTEKGKDVELRCDPISGHTALYWYRQSLGQGLEFLIYFQGNSAPDKSGLPSDRFSAERTGGSVSTLTIQRTQQEDSAVYLCASSQTGGPPEAFFGQGTRLTVV.

This clonotype was recorded a few times. The J gene is TRBJ2-1, the V gene TRBV29-1, with 8 bases fitting TRBD1. The germline gives CDR1 SQVTM, CDR2 ANQGSEA. This CDR3 has 13 residues. Germline trimming cut 6 bases from V and 9 bases from J; bases unmatched to any gene: 10. CDR3 sequence: CSVPGQGGGEQFF. The CDR3 coding sequence is TGCAGCGTACCAGGACAGGGTGGCGGTGAGCAGTTCTTC.

J is TRBJ2-7 and V is TRBV12-3 or TRBV12-4, with D possibly being TRBD1 (5 bases). This CDR3 is 14 amino acids long. V lost 5 bases, J lost 0 bases, and 11 bases lay in between. CDR3 residues: CASSHTGFSYEQYF. CDR3 coding DNA: TGTGCCAGCAGTCACACAGGATTCTCCTACGAGCAGTACTTC.

A few counts support this clonotype. V usage is TRBV20-1 and J usage is TRBJ1-1; 9 nucleotides align to TRBD1. Germline assignment: CDR1 DFQATT and CDR2 SNEGSKA (reference sequence). The CDR3 is 13 residues long. With 7 bases clipped from V and 2 bases from J, the junction kept 5 bases outside the gene matches. CDR3 in DNA: TGCAGTGTACAGACAGGGGGAAACACTGAAGCTTTCTTT. It yields the protein CSVQTGGNTEAFF.

The chain uses TRBV5-4 and TRBJ2-3, with 7 positions matching TRBD1. Germline V gives CDR1 SGHNT, CDR2 YYREEE (reference sequence). The CDR3 runs 14 residues. Losses at the gene ends were 0 bases for V and 9 bases for J; bases not matched to a gene: 7. For the CDR3, the DNA is TGTGCCAGCAGCTTGGCCGAGGGGGCAGGGACGCAGTATTTT. Translating gives CASSLAEGAGTQYF.

The chain uses TRBV24-1 and TRBJ2-2; a weak D match, TRBD1 (6 bases). The CDR3 consists of 14 residues. V lost 9 bases to trimming and J lost 0 bases, with 10 bases between them. Per germline, CDR1 KGHDR and CDR2 SFDVKD. DNA for the CDR3: TGTGCCACCCAGGGGCCAGCGAACACCGGGGAGCTGTTTTTT. This gives the protein CATQGPANTGELFF.

In its sample, this clonotype was seen many times. V usage is TRBV20-1 and J usage is TRBJ1-6; a possible D gene is TRBD1 (5 bases). Trimming shortened V by 3 bases and J by 10 bases, and 19 bases separated the two germline ends. Germline V gives CDR1 DFQATT, CDR2 SNEGSKA (reference sequence). The CDR3 totals 15 residues. The CDR3: CSASRDGSGASPLHF. In nucleotides, the CDR3 is TGCAGTGCTAGCCGGGACGGGTCCGGGGCGTCACCCCTCCACTTT.

This clonotype was observed at least ten times. The gene calls are TRBV20-1 and TRBJ2-5; D is perhaps TRBD1 (6 bases). V lost 6 bases and J lost 0, with 11 bases in between. CDR3 length equals 13 residues. Germline CDR1 and CDR2: DFQATT and SNEGSKA (reference sequence). In DNA form, the CDR3 reads TGCAGTGCGGGGACACTTTACCAAGAGACCCAGTACTTC. Encoded protein: CSAGTLYQETQYF.

There are a few counts of this clonotype. The chain carries TRBV20-1 and TRBJ2-1; 7 bases line up with TRBD1. CDR1 is DFQATT, CDR2 SNEGSKA, per germline (reference sequence). The CDR3 runs to 13 residues. The junction had 9 bases not matched to a gene; V was cut back by 7 bases and J by 6 bases. In DNA form, the CDR3 reads TGCAGTGTTGAACAACAGGGGACCAATGAGCAGTTCTTC. As protein: CSVEQQGTNEQFF.

V usage is TRBV18 and J usage is TRBJ2-5; D is perhaps TRBD1 (6 bases). The CDR3 contains 13 residues. Trimming shortened V by 6 bases and J by 3 bases, and 11 bases separated the two germline ends. The germline V gene has CDR1 KGHSH and CDR2 LQKENI. CDR3 region: CASSHTGKETQYF. DNA of the CDR3: TGTGCCAGCTCCCATACAGGGAAAGAGACCCAGTACTTC.